Each of the 24 T cell receptor beta chains below was sequenced from the same sample in a study of blood T cell repertoires in COVID-19. TCRdb keeps only in-frame clones here, not all; method: immunoSEQ multiplex PCR. The sample yields about 58,000 clones, over 80% seen once. Sequenced input: peripheral blood. Receptor source: a man aged 60-69 years with acute or convalescent COVID-19.

The rearrangement joins TRBV3-1 (or the pseudogene TRBV3-2) to TRBJ1-4; perhaps TRBD1 as D (6 bases). CDR1 and CDR2 (germline): LGHDT, YNNKEL (reference sequence). The V end was cut by 1 base, the J end by 4 bases, with 10 bases between. This CDR3 region has 15 residues. The CDR3 here is CASSQGGRSNEKLFF. The CDR3 bases are TGTGCCAGCAGCCAAGGGGGGCGCAGTAATGAAAAACTGTTTTTT.

The rearrangement links TRBV11-3 to TRBJ2-2; the D is unclear. The V end lost 5 bases, the J end lost 1 base, and 8 bases lay between the germline ends. Germline CDR1 reads SGHNT; CDR2 reads YENEEA. This CDR3 has 14 amino acids. CDR3 amino acids: CASSAIRNTGELFF. CDR3 coding DNA: TGTGCCAGCAGCGCGATACGGAACACCGGGGAGCTGTTTTTT.

The rearrangement joins TRBV7-2 to TRBJ2-7, with 9 bases aligning to TRBD2. This CDR3 is built from 17 residues. From germline, CDR1 is SGHTA and CDR2 FQGNSA. Trimming removed 0 bases from V and 0 bases from J; junction bases left unmatched: 6. The CDR3 DNA reads TGTGCCAGCAGCTTAGCGAGGCTAGCGGGAACCTCCTACGAGCAGTACTTC. Translation: CASSLARLAGTSYEQYF.

The chain links TRBV6-1 to TRBJ2-3; unclear D gene. The CDR3 totals 15 residues. The V end lost 0 bases, the J end lost 0 bases, and 7 bases lay between the germline ends. CDR1 and CDR2 from the germline V gene are MNHNS and SASEGT. CDR3 nucleotides: TGTGCCAGCAGTGAAGCAAGTACTAGCACAGATACGCAGTATTTT. Its protein product is CASSEASTSTDTQYF.

This chain links TRBV6-2 or TRBV6-3 with TRBJ2-3; 7 bases are shared with TRBD2. The ends lost 3 bases at V and 2 bases at J; junction bases unmatched: 17. The CDR3 covers 19 residues. Germline V gives CDR1 MNHEY, CDR2 SVGEGT. The CDR3 is CASSYPGTMPTSITDTQYF. DNA of the CDR3: TGTGCCAGCAGTTATCCCGGGACTATGCCTACTAGTATCACAGATACGCAGTATTTT.

This clone has just a few counts. The chain recombines TRBV5-4 with TRBJ2-1; 7 bases are a match to TRBD1. Germline lookup yields CDR1 SGHNT and CDR2 YYREEE (reference sequence). The CDR3 extends over 16 amino acids. V dropped 4 bases and J dropped 8; count of bases not matched to a gene: 15. The CDR3 reads CASSIDRTGRTDEQFF. CDR3 nucleotide sequence: TGTGCCAGCAGCATCGATAGGACAGGCCGAACCGATGAGCAGTTCTTC.

The chain carries TRBV5-1 and TRBJ2-7, with TRBD2 matching 7 bases. V lost 10 bases to trimming and J lost 3 bases; unmatched junction nucleotides: 10. From germline, CDR1 is SGHRS and CDR2 YFSETQ. The CDR3 length is 13 residues. The DNA of the CDR3 is TGCGCCTGCAAAATCGCGGGAGTCTACGAGCAGTACTTC. Translation: CACKIAGVYEQYF.

The chain couples TRBV13 to TRBJ1-1; D is unclear. V lost 1 base to trimming and J lost 0 bases, with 12 bases between them. This CDR3 contains 16 residues. Germline CDR1 PRHDT, CDR2 FYEKMQ (reference sequence). Here the CDR3 reads CASSLALGGLNTEAFF. The CDR3 bases are TGTGCCAGCAGCTTAGCCCTAGGAGGGTTGAACACTGAAGCTTTCTTT.

As concerns this clone: Within the sample, other DNA sequences also encode this same CDR3. The V and J genes are TRBV18 and TRBJ2-5; weak D call: TRBD1 (5 bases). The CDR3 is made up of 13 amino acids. The V and J ends lost 3 bases and 5 bases respectively, with 10 bases between them. Germline values: CDR1 KGHSH, CDR2 LQKENI. The DNA of the CDR3 is TGTGCCAGCTCACCGGGGCGCGCCGAGACCCAGTACTTC. This translates into CASSPGRAETQYF.

The V and J genes are TRBV6-6 and TRBJ1-1; TRBD1 aligns across 8 bases. CDR3 size: 13 residues. The germline V gene encodes CDR1 MNHNY and CDR2 SVGAGI (reference sequence). The ends lost 10 bases at V and 1 base at J; junction bases unmatched: 5. The CDR3 loop reads CATMTGENTEAFF. The DNA of the CDR3 is TGTGCCACCATGACAGGGGAGAACACTGAAGCTTTCTTT.

The genes are TRBV5-1 and TRBJ2-4, with 10 bases identical to TRBD1. This CDR3 is 16 amino acids long. V gave up 4 bases and J gave up 6 bases; unmatched junction bases: 10. Germline CDR1 is SGHRS and CDR2 is YFSETQ. The CDR3 DNA reads as TGCGCCAGCAGCAATCCGGGACAGGGGTCGAGAAACATTCAGTACTTC. Its translation: CASSNPGQGSRNIQYF.

The J gene is TRBJ1-2, the V gene TRBV27; TRBD1 matches at 7 bases. Germline V CDR1 and CDR2: MNHEY, SMNVEV (reference sequence). V dropped 5 bases and J dropped 4; count of bases not matched to a gene: 4. The CDR3 is made up of 13 amino acids. As DNA, the CDR3 is TGTGCCAGCAGTGGGGACAGTCGCTATGGCTACACCTTC. It yields the protein CASSGDSRYGYTF.

This chain joins TRBV7-9 and TRBJ1-4; D may be TRBD1 (5 bases). CDR1 and CDR2 (germline): SEHNR, FQNEAQ (reference sequence). The CDR3 extends over 14 amino acids. The ends were cut back, 2 bases at V and 10 bases at J, with 14 bases in the middle. CDR3 sequence: CASSLTAPGGKLFF. The CDR3 DNA reads as TGTGCCAGCAGCTTAACCGCCCCGGGGGGAAAACTGTTTTTT. Looking up the rest from reference TRBV7-9 and TRBJ1-4 gives the full variable domain: DTGVSQNPRHKITKRGQNVTFRCDPISEHNRLYWYRQTLGQGPEFLTYFQNEAQLEKSRLLSDRFSAERPKGSFSTLEIQRTEQGDSAMYLCASSLTAPGGKLFFGSGTQLSVL.

This clone has a single count. The V call is TRBV18, the J call TRBJ2-1; a possible D gene is TRBD2 (5 bases). The CDR3 loop spans 15 amino acids. The ends were cut back, 4 bases at V and 4 bases at J, with 14 bases in the middle. Germline CDR1 is KGHSH and CDR2 is LQKENI. The CDR3 nucleotides are TGTGCCAGCTCACTCTCGCGCGGAGGATACAATGAGCAGTTCTTC. Translated, it gives CASSLSRGGYNEQFF. Drawing the rest from reference TRBV18 and TRBJ2-1, the complete variable domain is NAGVMQNPRHLVRRRGQEARLRCSPMKGHSHVYWYRQLPEEGLKFMVYLQKENIIDESGMPKERFSAEFPKEGPSILRIQQVVRGDSAAYFCASSLSRGGYNEQFFGPGTRLTVL.

With regard to this clone: The same CDR3 arises from other DNA sequences in this sample as well. This sequence joins TRBV19 and TRBJ2-5; 7 nucleotides align to TRBD1. Germline loops: CDR1 LNHDA, CDR2 SQIVND (reference sequence). CDR3 length: 16 residues. Trimming cost V 5 bases and J 2 bases; bases outside gene matches: 11. The chain's CDR3 is CASSALRDRGQETQYF. CDR3 sequence (DNA): TGTGCCAGTAGTGCCCTCCGGGACAGAGGTCAAGAGACCCAGTACTTC.

The rearrangement links TRBV28 to TRBJ1-6; D gene uncertain. V lost 1 base and J 5 bases, leaving 6 bases between the germline ends. Germline lookup yields CDR1 MDHEN and CDR2 SYDVKM. The CDR3 is made up of 14 amino acids. The CDR3 loop reads CASSLSPDNSPLHF. The CDR3, as DNA: TGTGCCAGCAGTTTATCGCCAGATAATTCACCCCTCCACTTT. Full variable domain (rest looked up from reference TRBV28 and TRBJ1-6): DVKVTQSSRYLVKRTGEKVFLECVQDMDHENMFWYRQDPGLGLRLIYFSYDVKMKEKGDIPEGYSVSREKKERFSLILESASTNQTSMYLCASSLSPDNSPLHFGNGTRLTVT.

J is TRBJ2-2 and V is TRBV24-1; D remains unclear. This CDR3 region has 17 residues. The germline gives CDR1 KGHDR, CDR2 SFDVKD. Trimming cost V 5 bases and J 3 bases, with 18 bases left between them. Written as DNA, the CDR3 is TGTGCCACCAGTGGCCCGACGGGTGGTTCATACACCGGGGAGCTGTTTTTT. Its protein is CATSGPTGGSYTGELFF.

This chain connects TRBV28 to TRBJ2-1; D may be TRBD1 (6 bases). CDR3 length: 15 residues. The germline V gene encodes CDR1 MDHEN and CDR2 SYDVKM. The ends were cut back, 6 bases at V and 2 bases at J, with 14 bases in the middle. This CDR3 reads CASSITGNTYNEQFF. For the CDR3, the DNA is TGTGCCAGCAGCATAACAGGGAACACCTACAATGAGCAGTTCTTC.

The J gene is TRBJ2-3, the V gene TRBV2, with 9 bases fitting TRBD2. The CDR3 covers 15 residues. Unmatched junction bases numbered 9, after V lost 6 bases and J lost 5 bases. The V gene's germline CDR1 is SNHLY and CDR2 FYNNEI. The CDR3 region has the DNA TGTGCCAGCAGCCGAGGCGGGAGGGCTTTAGATACGCAGTATTTT. Residues: CASSRGGRALDTQYF.

This chain joins TRBV30 and TRBJ2-5, with no clear D. CDR1 and CDR2 (germline): GTSNPN, SVGIG (reference sequence). The length of the CDR3 is 14 residues. The ends were cut back, 0 bases at V and 2 bases at J, with 10 bases in the middle. Here the CDR3 reads CAWSVNTIQETQYF. In DNA, the CDR3 is TGTGCCTGGAGTGTAAACACAATACAAGAGACCCAGTACTTC.

The CDR3, as DNA: TGCGCCAGCAGTCCCGTCTTCAGGGGAATGGAGCCCCAGCATTTT. It encodes CASSPVFRGMEPQHF. The chain recombines TRBV23-1 with TRBJ1-5; D possibly corresponds to TRBD1 (6 bases). TRBV23-1 is identified as an open reading frame with a role that is uncertain. V was shortened by 4 bases and J by 8 bases, with 18 bases between the two germline ends. CDR3 length equals 15 residues.

This clone was detected once. V gene TRBV6-2 or TRBV6-3 combines with J gene TRBJ2-7, with a possible D match to TRBD1 (6 bases). The ends were cut back, 6 bases at V and 6 bases at J, with 21 bases in the middle. Germline lookup yields CDR1 MNHEY and CDR2 SVGEGT. This CDR3 spans 15 amino acids. CDR3 coding DNA: TGTGCCAGCAGCTCTGGGGGCCTGACAGTGATCGAGCAGTACTTC. Translated: CASSSGGLTVIEQYF.

This sequence joins TRBV13 and TRBJ2-1, with 9 bases matching TRBD2. The junction had 2 bases not matched to a gene; V was cut back by 0 bases and J by 14 bases. The CDR3 runs 12 residues. Germline-derived CDR1 and CDR2 are PRHDT and FYEKMQ (reference sequence). In nucleotides, the CDR3 is TGTGCCAGCAGCTTAGGCGAGCGGGAGGAGTTCTTC. Translated, it gives CASSLGEREEFF.

This sequence joins TRBV10-3 and TRBJ2-1; TRBD1 agrees at 9 bases. CDR1 is ENHRY and CDR2 is SYGVKD in the germline V gene. With V trimmed by 6 bases and J by 10 bases, 10 bases remained unmatched. The CDR3 covers 14 residues. The CDR3 is CAISRDRDPWEQFF. CDR3 bases: TGTGCCATCAGCCGGGACAGGGACCCATGGGAGCAGTTCTTC.